This entry describes one TCR beta chain. Antigen specificity is unknown. The CDR3 is 15 residues long. V shed 4 bases and J 5 bases; nucleotides not matched to a gene: 10. In germline, CDR1 is SGHNT, CDR2 YYREEE (reference sequence). This entry is derived from a study of cytomegalovirus exposure and HLA in healthy donors. Study in general: HLA-typed donors were the source of about 85 million unique TCRs held in an early data release.

Study-wide results and caveats: Later analysis identified about 15,000 TCR beta sequences associated with HLA alleles, using a false discovery rate threshold of 0.05. Most of the TCR beta V segments (in an earlier analysis) were productive either about 90% or about 30% of the time. The sole available immune exposure information was CMV serostatus.

Researchers ran the PCR with 60 Vbeta and 13 Jbeta primers. Profiling relied on immunoSEQ multiplex PCR, and the TCRdb table lists in-frame clones only, not all of them. The sample holds more than 40,000 clones, 81% seen once. The source of this sequence is a man between 45 and 60 years old in good health and CMV-seronegative. The sequencing input was PBMCs. The chain is built from TRBV5-4 and TRBJ2-7; 9 nucleotides align to TRBD2. Here the CDR3 reads CASSPSASGKNEQYF. The CDR3 DNA reads as TGTGCCAGCAGCCCGTCGGCTAGCGGGAAAAACGAGCAGTACTTC.